This TCR beta chain was profiled in a study of tumor and adjacent non-tumor tissue in lung cancer (dated by TCRdb to the late 2010s). About the full investigation: By cancer type, the cohort comprised eleven to twelve adenocarcinoma patients, 2 squamous cell carcinoma patients and 1 small cell lung cancer patient. Ages among the 15 or so patients ranged from about 31 to 80 years, there were roughly 10 men and 5 women, and disease was at TNM stage I to III. A total of roughly 130,000,000 productive TCRbeta reads were generated by sequencing, corresponding to an average of roughly 4.1 million reads per sample. Using bulk TCRbeta repertoires from under 17 lung cancer patients, the study set lung tumor tissue side by side with matched distant non-tumor lung tissue. A few dozen paired specimens, one tumor and one normal lung sample per patient, were profiled by TCRbeta CDR3 sequencing.

Worth noting for this clonotype: Which antigen it targets is not known. At one end the junction does not follow the germline gene, possibly because of a read error.

RNA was isolated from bulk unsorted tissue, and RNA quality was assessed with a NanoDrop ND-1000 and an Agilent 2100. For the normal lung samples, distant non-tumor tissue was collected more than 3 cm away from the tumor edge. Newly diagnosed lung cancer patients without prior chemotherapy who had been admitted for thoracic surgery in China between August and November 2014 were enrolled as donors. Anyone who had undergone radiotherapy or chemotherapy before, or who had another cancer at the same time, was left out of the study. Surgical tissue pieces of roughly 1-2.2 cm3 were preserved in RNAlater solution and were kept at -80 degrees C until use. Overall results and qualifications from the work: Because peripheral blood was not sequenced, blood TCRbeta repertoires in the lung cancer patients of the study were not examined. A significantly larger cumulative share of the repertoire was made up by the top 100 clones in normal lung than in tumor tissue. Neither the sequencing platform nor unique molecular identifiers are mentioned in the methods. TCR diversity was significantly higher in younger patients, and higher tumor TCR diversity was associated with shorter overall and disease-free survival. Tumor tissue showed significantly greater TCR diversity (inverse Simpson) than normal lung tissue (approximately 430 vs 150, P = 0.0075, Mann-Whitney U test). The cohort had only about 15 patients, and the authors noted that larger samples and more detailed clinical data are needed.

The CDR3 sequence holds 13 residues, the cysteine and phenylalanine included. Just the 39-base CDR3 DNA is kept, in frame starting at base 1. CDR1 and CDR2 are read off the germline V gene as MNHEY and SVGAGI. Preparation of the library involved multiplex PCR. Instrument used: Illumina HiSeq 2500. Following protocols modified from ARM-PCR, the researchers constructed TCRbeta libraries through three rounds of nested PCR with primers (Table S4). PCR products of 200-500 bp were gel-excised and purified with the QIAquick gel extraction kit before sequencing. For the original study's pipeline: Reads were cleaned with Trimmomatic, merged with FLASH into complete CDR3 sequences, and assigned to V(D)J germline segments with MiTCR. Clonal diversity was computed as the inverse Simpson's index with VDJtools. In-frame sequences without a premature stop codon were defined as productive reads. TCRdb took the public reads, trimmed them with fastp at Q25, ran MiXCR for clone calling and kept in-frame beta chains. When rows share a CDR3 protein, they turn into one entry using the most common DNA and genes. What appears here as the V and J calls and clone size reflects TCRdb's work, not the paper's. The sample yields about 48,000 distinct CDR3 sequences; roughly 60% were counted once. The leading ten clones occupy approximately 28% of the sample.

Specimen: distant non-tumor lung tissue. The chain employs TRBV6-5 and TRBJ2-2, and perhaps TRBD2 as D gene, on 5 matching bases. This clonotype originated in a woman between 65 and 79 years old with non-small cell lung cancer. The CDR3 region has the sequence CASRVLNTGELFF. The nucleotide sequence is given as TGTGCCAGCAGGGTATTGAACACCGGGGAGCTATTTTTT.